The entry that follows covers one T cell receptor beta chain sequence. Its antigen is unidentified. The sample belongs to a study of T-cell memory formation after mild COVID-19. Points from the study as a whole: The study found balanced CD4/CD8 in clones contracting day 15 to 85 and a CD4+ lean in later expanders. Mainly CM and EM harbored the contracting CD4+ clones; mainly EMRA harbored the CD8+ ones.

TCRdb ran MiXCR on the 5' RACE reads and lists one entry per CDR3 protein. The sample carries roughly 340,000 distinct CDR3 sequences, about 15% recorded once. This CDR3 has 15 residues. The germline gives CDR1 SGHTA, CDR2 FQGNSA. The ends were cut back, 5 bases at V and 4 bases at J, with 16 bases in the middle. Sequencing was performed on PBMCs or a T cell subset sorted from them (not recorded which). The chain carries TRBV7-2 and TRBJ2-3; D gene unclear. The source of this sequence is a man aged 18 to 30 who had mild COVID-19 (a few samples of this study predate the infection). Cell type and time point are not known. CDR3 in DNA: TGTGCCAGCAGCCGCATGACGGCTAGTTCAGATACGCAGTATTTT. Protein sequence: CASSRMTASSDTQYF.